What follows is one TCR beta chain and its context. The data originate from a study of blood T cell repertoires in COVID-19. CDR1 and CDR2 (germline): SQVTM, ANQGSEA. This CDR3 has 11 residues. V lost 3 bases, J lost 7 bases, and 1 base stayed unmatched. Method: immunoSEQ multiplex PCR; TCRdb's copy keeps in-frame clones and lacks some. This sample has fewer than 120,000 clones; 70% to 90% occur once, and the top ten carry 4.8%. The chain joins TRBV29-1 to TRBJ1-2, with 8 bases matching TRBD1. The TCR was taken from a human donor in a cohort sampled during active COVID-19. Sequencing used peripheral blood. The CDR3 DNA follows: TGCAGCGTTGACGGGACAGGTGGCTACACCTTC. As protein: CSVDGTGGYTF.